A single T cell receptor beta chain is shown here with its context. This specimen comes from a study of blood T cell repertoires in COVID-19. Study-wide context: Spain, Italy and the United States supplied samples that represented acute and convalescent COVID-19. PBMCs, B-cell-depleted T cells, or T cells were the source of the cDNA or gDNA that made up the material.

In the original workflow: Nucleated cell counts were estimated from reference gene primer amplification. Sequencing used immunoSEQ multiplex PCR; TCRdb keeps in-frame clones, though not all of them. That table supplies the V and J calls and clone size; D and trimming were determined from the DNA. The sample has 150,000 to 200,000 clones; more than 85% are singletons. Seattle-derived patients entered the study during active infection and were followed longitudinally. Germline CDR1 LNHDA, CDR2 SQIVND (reference sequence). The CDR3 is 16 residues long. V was shortened by 0 bases and J by 4 bases, with 13 bases between the two germline ends.

The sample comprised peripheral blood. This sequence was found in a woman in her sixties with COVID-19, enrolled during active disease. The V gene is TRBV19, the J gene TRBJ2-1; possible D gene TRBD1, 6 bases. Here the CDR3 DNA reads TGTGCCAGTAGTATAGAGGGCTCACAGGGTTACAATGAGCAGTTCTTC. Protein: CASSIEGSQGYNEQFF.